This TCR beta chain emerged from a study of shared clonotypes between healthy human individuals. Study-wide results and limits: Relative to clonotypes present in all four donors, those not shared had lower generation probabilities.

A deep-level run was used for the assay. Every immunoSEQ plate was one replicate of a subset's evenly spread DNA. Produced via immunoSEQ multiplex PCR; TCRdb's table is partial and in-frame only. The sample consists of under 2.5 million clones, 80% to 95% of them appearing once. A remark on this clone: What it binds is not known.

Germline V gene sequence: CDR1 MNHNY, CDR2 SVGAGI (reference sequence). V gave up 2 bases and J gave up 0 bases, with 11 bases separating them. The CDR3 contains 15 residues. Negatively enriched CD4+ T cells were divided by CD45RA into naive and memory. The V and J genes are TRBV6-6 and TRBJ2-7; D is possibly TRBD2 (6 bases). Specimen: naive CD4+ T cells from PBMCs. Subset indicated: CD45RA+ positively selected. This TCR was recovered from a man aged 18 to 35 in good health. Some clones in this sample may be carry-over from other donors' samples. The CDR3 DNA reads TGTGCCAGCAGTTACGGGCGGGGCTACTCCTACGAGCAGTACTTC. As protein: CASSYGRGYSYEQYF.